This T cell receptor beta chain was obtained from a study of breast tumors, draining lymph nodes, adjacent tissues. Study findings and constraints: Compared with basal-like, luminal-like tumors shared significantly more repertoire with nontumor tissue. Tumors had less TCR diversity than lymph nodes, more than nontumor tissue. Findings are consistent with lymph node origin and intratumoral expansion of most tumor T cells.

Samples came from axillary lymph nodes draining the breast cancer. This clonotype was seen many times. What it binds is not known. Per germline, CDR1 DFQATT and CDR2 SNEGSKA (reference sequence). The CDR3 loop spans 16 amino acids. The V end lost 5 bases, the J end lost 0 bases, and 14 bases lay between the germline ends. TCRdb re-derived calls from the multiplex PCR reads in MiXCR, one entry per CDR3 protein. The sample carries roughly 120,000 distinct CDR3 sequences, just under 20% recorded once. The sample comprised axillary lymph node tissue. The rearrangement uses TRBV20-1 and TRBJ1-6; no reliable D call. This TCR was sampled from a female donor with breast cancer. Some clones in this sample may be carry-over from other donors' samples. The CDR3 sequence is CSAVPAASSYNSPLHF. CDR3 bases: TGCAGTGCTGTACCGGCTGCGAGCTCCTATAATTCACCCCTCCACTTT.